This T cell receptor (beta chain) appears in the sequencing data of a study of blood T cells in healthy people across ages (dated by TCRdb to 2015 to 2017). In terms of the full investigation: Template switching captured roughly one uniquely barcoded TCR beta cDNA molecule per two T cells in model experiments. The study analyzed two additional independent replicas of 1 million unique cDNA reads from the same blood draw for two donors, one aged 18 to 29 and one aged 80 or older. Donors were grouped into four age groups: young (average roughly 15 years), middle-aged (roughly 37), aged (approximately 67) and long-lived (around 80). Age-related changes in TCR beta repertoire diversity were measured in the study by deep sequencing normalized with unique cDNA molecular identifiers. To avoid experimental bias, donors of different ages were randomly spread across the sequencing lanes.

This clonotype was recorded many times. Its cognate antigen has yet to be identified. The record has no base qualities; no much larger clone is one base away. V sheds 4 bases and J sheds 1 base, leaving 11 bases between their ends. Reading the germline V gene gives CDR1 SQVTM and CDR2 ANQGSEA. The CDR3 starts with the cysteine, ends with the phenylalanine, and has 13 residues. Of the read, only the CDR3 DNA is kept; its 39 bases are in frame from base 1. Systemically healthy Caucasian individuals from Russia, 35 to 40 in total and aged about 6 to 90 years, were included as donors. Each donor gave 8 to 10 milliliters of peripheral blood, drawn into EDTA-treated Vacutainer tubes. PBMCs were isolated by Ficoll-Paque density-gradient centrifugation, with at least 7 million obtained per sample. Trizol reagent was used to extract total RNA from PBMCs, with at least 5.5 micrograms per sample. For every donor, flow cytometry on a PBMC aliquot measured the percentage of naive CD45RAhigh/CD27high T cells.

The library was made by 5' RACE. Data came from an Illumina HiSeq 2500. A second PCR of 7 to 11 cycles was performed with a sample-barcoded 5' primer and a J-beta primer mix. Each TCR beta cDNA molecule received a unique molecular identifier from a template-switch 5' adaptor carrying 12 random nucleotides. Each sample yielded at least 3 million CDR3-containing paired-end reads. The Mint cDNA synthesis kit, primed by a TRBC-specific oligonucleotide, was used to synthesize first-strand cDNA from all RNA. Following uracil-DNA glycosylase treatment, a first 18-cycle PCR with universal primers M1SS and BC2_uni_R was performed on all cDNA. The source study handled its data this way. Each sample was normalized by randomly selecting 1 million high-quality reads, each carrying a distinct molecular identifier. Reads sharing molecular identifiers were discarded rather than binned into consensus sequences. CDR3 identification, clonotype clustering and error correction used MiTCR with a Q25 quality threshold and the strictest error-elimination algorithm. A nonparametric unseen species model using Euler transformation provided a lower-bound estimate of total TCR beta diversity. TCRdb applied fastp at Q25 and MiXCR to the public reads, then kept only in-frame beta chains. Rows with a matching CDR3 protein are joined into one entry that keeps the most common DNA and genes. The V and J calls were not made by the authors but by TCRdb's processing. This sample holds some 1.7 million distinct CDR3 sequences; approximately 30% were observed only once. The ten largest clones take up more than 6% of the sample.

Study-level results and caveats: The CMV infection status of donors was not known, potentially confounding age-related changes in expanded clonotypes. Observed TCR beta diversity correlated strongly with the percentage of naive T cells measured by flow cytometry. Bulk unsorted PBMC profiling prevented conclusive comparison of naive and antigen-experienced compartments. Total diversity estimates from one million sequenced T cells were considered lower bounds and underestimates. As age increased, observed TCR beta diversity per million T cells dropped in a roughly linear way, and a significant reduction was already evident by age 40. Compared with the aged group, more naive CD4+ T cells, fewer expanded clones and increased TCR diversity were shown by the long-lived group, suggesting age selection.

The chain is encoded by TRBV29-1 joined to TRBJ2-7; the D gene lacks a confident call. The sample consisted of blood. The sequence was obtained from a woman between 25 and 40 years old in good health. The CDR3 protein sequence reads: CSVVFGYSYEQYF. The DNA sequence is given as TGCAGCGTTGTTTTCGGATATTCCTACGAGCAGTACTTC.